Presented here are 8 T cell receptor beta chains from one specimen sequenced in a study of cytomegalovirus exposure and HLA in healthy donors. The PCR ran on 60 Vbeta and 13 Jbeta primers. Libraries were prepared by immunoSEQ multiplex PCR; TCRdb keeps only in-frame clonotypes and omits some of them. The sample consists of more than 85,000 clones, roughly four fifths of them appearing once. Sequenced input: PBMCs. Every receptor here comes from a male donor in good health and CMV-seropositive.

In DNA form, the CDR3 reads TGTGCCTGGAGGAGGGGGACAGGGCTTAACTATGGCTACACCTTC. The encoded protein is CAWRRGTGLNYGYTF. The V and J genes are TRBV30 and TRBJ1-2; 9 positions match TRBD1. With V trimmed by 3 bases and J by 1 base, 6 bases remained unmatched. CDR1 GTSNPN and CDR2 SVGIG come from the germline V gene (reference sequence). This CDR3 is built from 15 residues.

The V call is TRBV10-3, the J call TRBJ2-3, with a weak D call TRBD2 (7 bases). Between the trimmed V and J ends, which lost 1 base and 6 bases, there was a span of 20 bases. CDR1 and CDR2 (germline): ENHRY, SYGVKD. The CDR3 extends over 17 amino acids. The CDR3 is CAISEWGGGSGDDTQYF. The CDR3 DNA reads TGTGCCATCAGTGAGTGGGGGGGCGGCTCGGGGGACGATACGCAGTATTTT.

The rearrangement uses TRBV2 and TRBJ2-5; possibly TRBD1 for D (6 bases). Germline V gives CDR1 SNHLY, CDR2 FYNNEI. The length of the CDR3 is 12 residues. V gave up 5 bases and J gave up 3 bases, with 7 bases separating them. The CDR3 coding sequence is TGTGCCAGCAGTTGGACAGAAGAGACCCAGTACTTC. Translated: CASSWTEETQYF.

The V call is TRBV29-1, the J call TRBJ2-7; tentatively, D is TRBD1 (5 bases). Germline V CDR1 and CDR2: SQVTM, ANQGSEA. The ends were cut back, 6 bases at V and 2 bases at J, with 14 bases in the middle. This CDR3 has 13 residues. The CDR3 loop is CSVLDDSTYEQYF. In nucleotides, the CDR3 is TGCAGCGTACTCGACGACAGCACCTACGAGCAGTACTTC.

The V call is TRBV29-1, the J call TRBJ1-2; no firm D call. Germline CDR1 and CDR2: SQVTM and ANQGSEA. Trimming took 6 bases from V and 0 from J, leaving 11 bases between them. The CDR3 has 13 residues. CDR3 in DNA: TGCAGCGTCCGCGCGAGAGCTAACTATGGCTACACCTTC. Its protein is CSVRARANYGYTF.

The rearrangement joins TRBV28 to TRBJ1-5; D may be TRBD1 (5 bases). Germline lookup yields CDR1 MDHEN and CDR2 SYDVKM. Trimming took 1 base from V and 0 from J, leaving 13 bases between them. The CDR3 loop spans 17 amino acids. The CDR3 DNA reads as TGTGCCAGCAGTTTATTCAGGGCTCCGTTTAGCAATCAGCCCCAGCATTTT. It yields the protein CASSLFRAPFSNQPQHF.

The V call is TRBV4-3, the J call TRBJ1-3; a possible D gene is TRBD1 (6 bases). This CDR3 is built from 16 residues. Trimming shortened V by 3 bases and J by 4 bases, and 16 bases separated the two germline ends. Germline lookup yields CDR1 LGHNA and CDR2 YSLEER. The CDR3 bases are TGCGCCAGCAGCCAGGCCCAGGGGCCCCGAGGAAACACCATATATTTT. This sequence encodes CASSQAQGPRGNTIYF.

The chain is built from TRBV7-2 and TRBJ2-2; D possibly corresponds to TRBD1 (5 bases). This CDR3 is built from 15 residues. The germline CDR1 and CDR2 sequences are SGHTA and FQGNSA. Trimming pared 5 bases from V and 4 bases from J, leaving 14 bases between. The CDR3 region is CASSPILGATGELFF. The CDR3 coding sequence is TGTGCCAGCAGCCCCATCCTTGGGGCCACCGGGGAGCTGTTTTTT.